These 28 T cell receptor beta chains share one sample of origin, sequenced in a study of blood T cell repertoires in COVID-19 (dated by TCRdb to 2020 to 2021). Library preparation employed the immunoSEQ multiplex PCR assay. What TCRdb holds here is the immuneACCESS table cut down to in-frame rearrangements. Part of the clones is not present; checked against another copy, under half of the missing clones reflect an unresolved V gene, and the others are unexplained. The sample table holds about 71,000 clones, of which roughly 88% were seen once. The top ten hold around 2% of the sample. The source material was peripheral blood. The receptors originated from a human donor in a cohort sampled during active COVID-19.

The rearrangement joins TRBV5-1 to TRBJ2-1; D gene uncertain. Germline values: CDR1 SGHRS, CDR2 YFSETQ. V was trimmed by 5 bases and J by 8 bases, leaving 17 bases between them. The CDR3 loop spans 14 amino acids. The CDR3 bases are TGCGCCAGCAGTAGCAGTTCAAGGTCGCATGAGCAGTTCTTC. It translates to CASSSSSRSHEQFF. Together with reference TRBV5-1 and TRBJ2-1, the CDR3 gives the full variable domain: KAGVTQTPRYLIKTRGQQVTLSCSPISGHRSVSWYQQTPGQGLQFLFEYFSETQRNKGNFPGRFSGRQFSNSRSEMNVSTLELGDSALYLCASSSSSRSHEQFFGPGTRLTVL.

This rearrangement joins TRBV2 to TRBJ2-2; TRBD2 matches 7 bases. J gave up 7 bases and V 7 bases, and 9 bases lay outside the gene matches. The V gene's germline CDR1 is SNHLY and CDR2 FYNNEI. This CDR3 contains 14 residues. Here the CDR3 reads CASTRQRGGGELFF. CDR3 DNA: TGTGCCAGCACGCGACAGCGGGGCGGCGGGGAGCTGTTTTTT.

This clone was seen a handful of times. CDR3: CASSHAGTGSNEQFF. DNA of the CDR3: TGTGCCAGCAGCCATGCCGGGACAGGGAGCAATGAGCAGTTCTTC. The chain is built from TRBV7-9 and TRBJ2-1; 9 bases match TRBD1. V lost 5 bases and J lost 6; bases outside the gene matches: 8. This CDR3 has 15 residues. Germline CDR1 and CDR2: SEHNR and FQNEAQ (reference sequence).

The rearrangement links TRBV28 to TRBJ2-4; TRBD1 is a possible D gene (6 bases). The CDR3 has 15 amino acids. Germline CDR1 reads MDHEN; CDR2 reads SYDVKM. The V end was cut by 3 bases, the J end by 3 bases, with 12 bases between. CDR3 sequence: CASSLDSNFKNIQYF. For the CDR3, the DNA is TGTGCCAGCAGTTTGGACAGCAACTTCAAAAACATTCAGTACTTC. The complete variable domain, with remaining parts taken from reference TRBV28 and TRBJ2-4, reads DVKVTQSSRYLVKRTGEKVFLECVQDMDHENMFWYRQDPGLGLRLIYFSYDVKMKEKGDIPEGYSVSREKKERFSLILESASTNQTSMYLCASSLDSNFKNIQYFGAGTRLSVL.

The CDR3 loop reads CASSLASGATNEKLFF. CDR3 nucleotides: TGCGCCAGCAGCTTGGCCTCGGGTGCAACTAATGAAAAACTGTTTTTT. The chain couples TRBV5-1 to TRBJ1-4, with D uncertain. Germline V lookup: CDR1 SGHRS, CDR2 YFSETQ. The V and J ends lost 0 bases and 0 bases respectively, with 9 bases between them. The CDR3 is 16 amino acids.

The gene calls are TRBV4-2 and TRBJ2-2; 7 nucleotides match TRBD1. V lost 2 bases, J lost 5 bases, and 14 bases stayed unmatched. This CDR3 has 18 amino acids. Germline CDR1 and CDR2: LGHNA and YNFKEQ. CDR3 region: CASSQYPSRQGRTGELFF. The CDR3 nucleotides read TGTGCCAGCAGCCAATACCCCTCCAGACAGGGTCGGACCGGGGAGCTGTTTTTT.

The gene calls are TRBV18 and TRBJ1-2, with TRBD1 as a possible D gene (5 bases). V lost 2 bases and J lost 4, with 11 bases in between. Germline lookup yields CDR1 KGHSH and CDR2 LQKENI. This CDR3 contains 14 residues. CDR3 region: CASSPERGGYGYTF. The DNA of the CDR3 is TGTGCCAGCTCACCAGAAAGGGGTGGCTATGGCTACACCTTC.

CDR3: CASSLAEGTGELFF. The DNA for the CDR3 is TGCGCCAGCAGCCTAGCCGAGGGCACCGGGGAGCTGTTTTTT. This chain uses TRBV5-1 with TRBJ2-2, with D perhaps matching TRBD2 (5 bases). Germline values: CDR1 SGHRS, CDR2 YFSETQ. V was trimmed by 4 bases and J by 4 bases, leaving 11 bases between them. The CDR3 sequence is 14 residues long.

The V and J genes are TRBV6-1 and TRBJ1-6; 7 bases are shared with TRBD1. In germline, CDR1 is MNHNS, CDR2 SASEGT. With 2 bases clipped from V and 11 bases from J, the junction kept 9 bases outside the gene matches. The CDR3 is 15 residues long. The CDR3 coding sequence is TGTGCCAGCAGTGAAAGGGACAGTTTTATTACACCCCTCCACTTT. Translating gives CASSERDSFITPLHF.

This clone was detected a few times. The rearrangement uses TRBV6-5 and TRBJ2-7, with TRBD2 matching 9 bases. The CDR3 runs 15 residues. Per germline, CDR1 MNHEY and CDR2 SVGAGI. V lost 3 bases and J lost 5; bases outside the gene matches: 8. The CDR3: CASSYISGGSDEQYF. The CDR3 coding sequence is TGTGCCAGCAGTTATATCAGCGGGGGGTCAGACGAGCAGTACTTC.

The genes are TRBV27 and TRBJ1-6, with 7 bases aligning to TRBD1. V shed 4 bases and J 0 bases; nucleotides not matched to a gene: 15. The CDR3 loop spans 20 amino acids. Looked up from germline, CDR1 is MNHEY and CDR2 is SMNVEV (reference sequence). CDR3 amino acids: CASSSRGPRRDSSYNSPLHF. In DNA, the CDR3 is TGTGCCAGCAGTTCCCGGGGCCCAAGGAGGGACAGCTCCTATAATTCACCCCTCCACTTT.

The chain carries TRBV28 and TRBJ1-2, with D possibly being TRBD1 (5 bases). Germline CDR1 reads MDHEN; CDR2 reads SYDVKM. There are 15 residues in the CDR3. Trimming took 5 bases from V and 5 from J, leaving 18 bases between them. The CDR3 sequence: CASSPTQTRQYGYTF. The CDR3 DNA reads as TGTGCCAGCAGTCCCACCCAGACCAGACAGTATGGCTACACCTTC.

The CDR3 nucleotides read TGTGCCAGCACCCCGGGCCAGGGGAGTTCCTACGAGCAGTACTTC. Residues: CASTPGQGSSYEQYF. V is TRBV7-2 and J is TRBJ2-7; D is possibly TRBD1 (6 bases). Between the trimmed V and J ends, which lost 7 bases and 1 base, there was a span of 17 bases. Germline V gene lookup returns CDR1 SGHTA and CDR2 FQGNSA. This CDR3 comprises 15 residues.

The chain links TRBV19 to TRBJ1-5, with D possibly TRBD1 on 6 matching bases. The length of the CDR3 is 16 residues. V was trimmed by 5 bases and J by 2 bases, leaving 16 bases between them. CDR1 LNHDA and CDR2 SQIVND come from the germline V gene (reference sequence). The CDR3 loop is CASSESGGAGNQPQHF. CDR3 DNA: TGTGCCAGTAGTGAATCGGGGGGCGCGGGCAATCAGCCCCAGCATTTT.

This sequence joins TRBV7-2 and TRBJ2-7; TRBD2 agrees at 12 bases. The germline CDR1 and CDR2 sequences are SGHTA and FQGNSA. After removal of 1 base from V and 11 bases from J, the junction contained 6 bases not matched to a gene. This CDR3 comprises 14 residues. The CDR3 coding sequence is TGTGCCAGCAGCTTAGGACTAGCGGGAGCTGATGAGTACTTC. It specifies CASSLGLAGADEYF.

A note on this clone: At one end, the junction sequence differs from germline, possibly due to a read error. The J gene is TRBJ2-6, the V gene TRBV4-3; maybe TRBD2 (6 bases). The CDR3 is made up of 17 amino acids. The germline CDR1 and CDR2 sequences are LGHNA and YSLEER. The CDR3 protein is CASSQDGGISGANVLAF. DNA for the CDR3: TGCGCCAGCAGCCAAGACGGAGGGATCTCTGGGGCCAACGTCCTGGCTTTC.

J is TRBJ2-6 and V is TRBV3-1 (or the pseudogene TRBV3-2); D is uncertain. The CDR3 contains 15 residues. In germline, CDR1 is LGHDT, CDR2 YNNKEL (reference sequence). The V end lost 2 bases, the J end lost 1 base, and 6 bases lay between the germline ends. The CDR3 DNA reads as TGTGCCAGCAGCCAACTGACTTCTGGGGCCAACGTCCTGACTTTC. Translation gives CASSQLTSGANVLTF.

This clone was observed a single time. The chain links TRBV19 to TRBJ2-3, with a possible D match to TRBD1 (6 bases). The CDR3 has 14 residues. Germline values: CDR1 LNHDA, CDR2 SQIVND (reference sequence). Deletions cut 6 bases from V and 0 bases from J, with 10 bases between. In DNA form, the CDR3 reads TGTGCCAGTAGGAGACAGGTTAGCACAGATACGCAGTATTTT. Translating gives CASRRQVSTDTQYF.

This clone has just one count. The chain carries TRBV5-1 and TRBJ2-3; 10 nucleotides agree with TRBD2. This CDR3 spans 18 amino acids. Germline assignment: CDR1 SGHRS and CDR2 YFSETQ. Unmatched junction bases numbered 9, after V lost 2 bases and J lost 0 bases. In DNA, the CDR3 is TGCGCCAGCAGCTTCCCAGCGGGGGGGGGCCCTAGCACAGATACGCAGTATTTT. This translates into CASSFPAGGGPSTDTQYF.

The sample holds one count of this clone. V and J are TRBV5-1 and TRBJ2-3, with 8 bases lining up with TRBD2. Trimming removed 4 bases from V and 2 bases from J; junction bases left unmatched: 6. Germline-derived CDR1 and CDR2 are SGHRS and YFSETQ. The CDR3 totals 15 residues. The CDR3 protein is CASSVSGGLTDTQYF. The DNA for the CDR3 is TGCGCCAGCAGCGTGAGCGGGGGACTCACAGATACGCAGTATTTT.

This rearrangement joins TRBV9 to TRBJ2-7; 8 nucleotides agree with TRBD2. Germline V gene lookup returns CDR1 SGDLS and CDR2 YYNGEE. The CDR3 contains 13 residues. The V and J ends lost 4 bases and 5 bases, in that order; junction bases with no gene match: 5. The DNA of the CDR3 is TGTGCCAGCAGCCTGGGACTAGACGACGAGCAGTACTTC. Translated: CASSLGLDDEQYF.

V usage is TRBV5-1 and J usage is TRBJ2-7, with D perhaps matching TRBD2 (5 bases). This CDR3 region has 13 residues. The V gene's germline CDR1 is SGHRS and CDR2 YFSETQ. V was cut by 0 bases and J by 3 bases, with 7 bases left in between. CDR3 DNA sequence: TGCGCCAGCAGCTTGGTGGGGAGCTACGAGCAGTACTTC. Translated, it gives CASSLVGSYEQYF.

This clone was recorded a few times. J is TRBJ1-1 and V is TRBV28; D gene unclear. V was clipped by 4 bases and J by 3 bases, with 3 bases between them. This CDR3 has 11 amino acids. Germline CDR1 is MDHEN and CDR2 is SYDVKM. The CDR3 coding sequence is TGTGCCAGCAGTTCATACACTGAAGCTTTCTTT. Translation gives CASSSYTEAFF.

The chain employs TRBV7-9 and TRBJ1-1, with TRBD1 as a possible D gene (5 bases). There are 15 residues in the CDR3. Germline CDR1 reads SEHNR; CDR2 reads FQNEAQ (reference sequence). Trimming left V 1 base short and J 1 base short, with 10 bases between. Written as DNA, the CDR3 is TGTGCCAGCAGCTTAGACGTGACAGCGAACACTGAAGCTTTCTTT. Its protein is CASSLDVTANTEAFF.

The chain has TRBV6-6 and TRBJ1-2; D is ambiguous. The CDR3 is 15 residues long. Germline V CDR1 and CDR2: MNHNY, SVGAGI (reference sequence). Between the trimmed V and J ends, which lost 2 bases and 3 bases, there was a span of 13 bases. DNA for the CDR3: TGTGCCAGCAGTTACCCTTCCCGGCGGGACTATGGCTACACCTTC. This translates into CASSYPSRRDYGYTF.

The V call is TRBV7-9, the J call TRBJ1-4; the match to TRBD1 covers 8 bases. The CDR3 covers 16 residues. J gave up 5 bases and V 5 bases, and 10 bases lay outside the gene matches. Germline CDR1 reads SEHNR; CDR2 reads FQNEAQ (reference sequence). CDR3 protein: CASSNSRTGPNEKLFF. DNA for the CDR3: TGTGCCAGCAGCAATTCCCGGACAGGGCCGAATGAAAAACTGTTTTTT.

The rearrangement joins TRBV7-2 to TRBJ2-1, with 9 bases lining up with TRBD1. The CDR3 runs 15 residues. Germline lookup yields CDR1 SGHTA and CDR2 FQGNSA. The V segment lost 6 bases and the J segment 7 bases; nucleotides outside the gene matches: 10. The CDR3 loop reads CASRFTGGTGNEQFF. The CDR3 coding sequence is TGTGCCAGCAGATTTACAGGGGGCACGGGAAATGAGCAGTTCTTC.

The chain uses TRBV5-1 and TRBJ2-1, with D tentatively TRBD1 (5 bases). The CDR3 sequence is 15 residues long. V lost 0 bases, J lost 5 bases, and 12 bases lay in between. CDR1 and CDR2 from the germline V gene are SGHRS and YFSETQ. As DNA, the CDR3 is TGCGCCAGCAGCTTGGCCGGACACAAAAACAATGAGCAGTTCTTC. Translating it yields CASSLAGHKNNEQFF.